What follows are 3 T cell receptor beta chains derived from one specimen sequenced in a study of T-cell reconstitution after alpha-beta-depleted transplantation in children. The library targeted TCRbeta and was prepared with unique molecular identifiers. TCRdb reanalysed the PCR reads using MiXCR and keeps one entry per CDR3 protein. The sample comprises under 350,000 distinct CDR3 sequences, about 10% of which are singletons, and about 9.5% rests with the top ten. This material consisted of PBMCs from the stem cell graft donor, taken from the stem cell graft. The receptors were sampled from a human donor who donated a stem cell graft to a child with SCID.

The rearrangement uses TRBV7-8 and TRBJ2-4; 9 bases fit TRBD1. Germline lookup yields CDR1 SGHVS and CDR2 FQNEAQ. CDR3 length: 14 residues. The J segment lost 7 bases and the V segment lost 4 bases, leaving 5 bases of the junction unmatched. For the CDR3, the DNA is TGTGCCAGCAGCTCACAGGGGGCGCCTAACATTCAGTACTTC. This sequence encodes CASSSQGAPNIQYF.

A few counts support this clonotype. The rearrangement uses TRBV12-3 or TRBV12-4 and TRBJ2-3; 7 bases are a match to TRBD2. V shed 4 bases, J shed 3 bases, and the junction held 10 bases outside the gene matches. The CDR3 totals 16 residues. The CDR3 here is CASSSAKRGWTDTQYF. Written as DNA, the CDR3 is TGTGCCAGCAGTTCCGCTAAGCGGGGCTGGACAGATACGCAGTATTTT.

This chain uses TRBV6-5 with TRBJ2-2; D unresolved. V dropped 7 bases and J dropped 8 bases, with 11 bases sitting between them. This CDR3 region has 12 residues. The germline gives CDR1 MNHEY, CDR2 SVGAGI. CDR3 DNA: TGTGCCAGCAACGATCCCGGAGGGGAGCTGTTTTTT. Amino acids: CASNDPGGELFF.